At least ten counts were recorded for the clone carrying this TCR beta chain. Its antigen is not identified. This entry is derived from a study of T cells after yellow fever vaccination. Whole-study context: Fractions of limited cellularity were prepared by means of SMART-Seq v4 Ultra Low Input.

Regarding the study as a whole: Re-detected after boosting: most primary clones, about 95% of CD4 and 88% of CD8. Just a small share of clonotypes turned up in the CD4 compartment as well as the CD8 compartment.

The germline V gene has CDR1 SGHTA and CDR2 FQGNSA. V lost 2 bases, J lost 2 bases, and 6 bases lay in between. The CDR3 sequence is 13 residues long. TCRdb analysed the 5' RACE reads with MiXCR anew, one entry per CDR3 protein. This sample has 300,000 or so distinct CDR3 sequences, with approximately 12% found just once. The chain carries TRBV7-2 and TRBJ1-1, with unresolved D. This specimen consisted of CD4+ T cells sorted from PBMCs, obtained 45 days after the yellow fever booster vaccination. The TCR was taken from a young man who received the YFV17D yellow fever vaccine. The CDR3 protein is CASSLRLNTEAFF. CDR3 coding DNA: TGTGCCAGCAGCTTACGGTTAAACACTGAAGCTTTCTTT.